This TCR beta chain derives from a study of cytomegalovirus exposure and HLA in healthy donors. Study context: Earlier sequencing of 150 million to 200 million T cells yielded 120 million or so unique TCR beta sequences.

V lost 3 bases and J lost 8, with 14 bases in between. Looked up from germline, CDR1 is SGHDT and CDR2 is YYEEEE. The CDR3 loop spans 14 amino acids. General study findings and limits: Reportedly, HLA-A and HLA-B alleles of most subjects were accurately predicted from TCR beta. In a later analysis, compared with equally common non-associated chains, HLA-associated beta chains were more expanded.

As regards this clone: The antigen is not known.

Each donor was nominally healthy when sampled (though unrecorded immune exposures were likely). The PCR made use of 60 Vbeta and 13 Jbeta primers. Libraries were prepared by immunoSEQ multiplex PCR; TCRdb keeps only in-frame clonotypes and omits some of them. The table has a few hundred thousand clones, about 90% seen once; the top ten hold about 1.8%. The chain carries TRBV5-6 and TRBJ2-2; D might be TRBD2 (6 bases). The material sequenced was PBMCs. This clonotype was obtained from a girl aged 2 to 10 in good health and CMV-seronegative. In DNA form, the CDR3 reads TGTGCCAGCAGCTCCGGGGGTCTAGGGGGGGAGCTGTTTTTT. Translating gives CASSSGGLGGELFF.